Each of the 13 T cell receptor beta chains below was sequenced from the same sample in a study of T cells expressing NK-cell markers (TCRdb year 2020). Libraries came from 5' RACE. For sequencing, an Illumina HiSeq 2000 was employed. The reads, reprocessed by TCRdb, yield one row per CDR3 protein sequence and no DNA. For this sample, the table gives 130,000 to 150,000 distinct CDR3 sequences. The biggest ten clones account for around 12% of the sample. The sequencing input was blood T cells: a sorted CD56 or NKG2C T cell subset, CD4+ or CD8+ T cells, or bulk PBMC T cells (not recorded which). Every receptor here comes from a man between 18 and 29 years old in good health. Donor details come from another sample of the same person, matched by shared clones.

The chain joins TRBV7-8 to TRBJ2-1; the TCRdb call, TRBD1, lacks DNA for checking. CDR3 size: 16 residues. The germline V gene encodes CDR1 SGHVS and CDR2 FQNEAQ. The CDR3 region is CASSLVGKSSYNEQFF.

The chain couples TRBV3-1 to TRBJ2-3; as DNA is missing, the TRBD2 call by TCRdb cannot be tested. The CDR3 sequence is 17 residues long. Looked up from germline, CDR1 is LGHDT and CDR2 is YNNKEL (reference sequence). The CDR3 here is CASSHIRVGGSTDTQYF.

The V call is TRBV7-6, the J call TRBJ2-2. CDR1 and CDR2 from the germline V gene are SGHVS and FNYEAQ. The CDR3 totals 15 residues. CDR3 region: CASSFPAQGTGELFF.

The chain carries TRBV12-3 or TRBV12-4 and TRBJ2-2; no DNA is available, so the TRBD1 call from TCRdb remains unchecked. The CDR3 consists of 15 residues. CDR3 protein: CASRGTGLNTGELFF.

The rearrangement uses TRBV20-1 and TRBJ1-2; TCRdb selects TRBD1, and the lack of DNA leaves this call unchecked. The CDR3 totals 13 residues. Germline values: CDR1 DFQATT, CDR2 SNEGSKA (reference sequence). CDR3 region: CSANDRTMTGYTF.

V usage is TRBV6-1 and J usage is TRBJ2-7; with no DNA, the TCRdb D assignment of TRBD1 cannot be verified. Germline V CDR1 and CDR2: MNHNS, SASEGT. CDR3 length: 15 residues. The CDR3 loop is CASSPGHKFTYEQYF.

This chain's CDR3 is CASRLTSGYREQYF. J is TRBJ2-7 and V is TRBV28; the D gene TCRdb calls, TRBD2, cannot be checked with no DNA. Germline CDR1 MDHEN, CDR2 SYDVKM. The CDR3 sequence is 14 residues long.

The gene calls are TRBV19 and TRBJ2-1; TCRdb names TRBD1, which stays unverified in the absence of DNA. This CDR3 is 15 amino acids long. The germline CDR1 and CDR2 sequences are LNHDA and SQIVND (reference sequence). The CDR3 protein is CASSADRYSYNEQFF.

V and J are TRBV11-2 and TRBJ2-4; TCRdb proposes TRBD2, but this gene call is untestable without DNA. There are 17 residues in the CDR3. From germline, CDR1 is SGHAT and CDR2 FQNNGV. The CDR3: CASSPGLAGVDKNIQYF.

The CDR3 sequence is CASRGRGASNEQFF. The chain has TRBV2 and TRBJ2-1; the TCRdb call, TRBD1, lacks DNA for checking. This CDR3 contains 14 residues. The V gene's germline CDR1 is SNHLY and CDR2 FYNNEI.

The CDR3 is CASSVGRGLETQYF. The chain links TRBV11-2 to TRBJ2-5; TCRdb proposes TRBD2, but this gene call is untestable without DNA. The CDR3 consists of 14 residues. Germline loops: CDR1 SGHAT, CDR2 FQNNGV.

The chain employs TRBV5-1 and TRBJ2-1; with no DNA, the TCRdb D assignment of TRBD1 cannot be verified. From germline, CDR1 is SGHRS and CDR2 YFSETQ. This CDR3 has 13 amino acids. CDR3: CASGTLSYNEQFF.

The V call is TRBV20-1, the J call TRBJ2-2. Germline values: CDR1 DFQATT, CDR2 SNEGSKA (reference sequence). The CDR3 spans 12 residues. CDR3 protein: CSAREGPGELFF.